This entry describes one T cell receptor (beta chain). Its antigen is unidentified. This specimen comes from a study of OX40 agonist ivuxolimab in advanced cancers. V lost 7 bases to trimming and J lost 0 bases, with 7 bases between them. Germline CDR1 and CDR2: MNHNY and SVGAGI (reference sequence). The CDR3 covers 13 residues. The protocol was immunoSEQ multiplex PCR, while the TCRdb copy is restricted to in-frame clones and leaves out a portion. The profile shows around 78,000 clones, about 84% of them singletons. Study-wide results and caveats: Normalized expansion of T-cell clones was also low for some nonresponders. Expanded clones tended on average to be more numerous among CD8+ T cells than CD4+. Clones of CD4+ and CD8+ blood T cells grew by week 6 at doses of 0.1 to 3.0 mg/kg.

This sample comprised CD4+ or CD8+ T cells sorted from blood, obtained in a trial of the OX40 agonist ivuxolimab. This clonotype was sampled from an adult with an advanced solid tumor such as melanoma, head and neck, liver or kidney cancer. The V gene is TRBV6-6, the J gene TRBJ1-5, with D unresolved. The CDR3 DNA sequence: TGTGCCAGCACCACCAATAGCAATCAGCCCCAGCATTTT. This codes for CASTTNSNQPQHF.